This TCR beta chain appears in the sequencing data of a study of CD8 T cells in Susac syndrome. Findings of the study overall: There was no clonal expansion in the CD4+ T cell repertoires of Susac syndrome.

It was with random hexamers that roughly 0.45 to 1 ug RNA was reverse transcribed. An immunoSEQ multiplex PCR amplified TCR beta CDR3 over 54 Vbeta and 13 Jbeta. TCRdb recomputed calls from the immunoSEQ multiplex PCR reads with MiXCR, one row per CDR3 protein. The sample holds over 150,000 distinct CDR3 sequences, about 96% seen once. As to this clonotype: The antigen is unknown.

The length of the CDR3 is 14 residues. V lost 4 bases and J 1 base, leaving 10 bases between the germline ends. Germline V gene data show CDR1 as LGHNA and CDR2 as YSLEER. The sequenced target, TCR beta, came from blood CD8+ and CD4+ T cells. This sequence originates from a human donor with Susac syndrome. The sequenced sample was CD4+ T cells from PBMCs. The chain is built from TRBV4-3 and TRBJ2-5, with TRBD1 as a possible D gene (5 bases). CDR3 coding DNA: TGCGCCAGCAGCCCCCGACAGTTCCAAGAGACCCAGTACTTC. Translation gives CASSPRQFQETQYF.